This T cell receptor beta chain stems from a study of blood T cells in healthy people across ages. Study-level results: With naive T cell percentage, TCR beta diversity showed a strong correlation. Changes seen in expanded clonotypes were possibly confounded by donor CMV status left unknown.

Primers used in a second PCR of about 7 to 12 cycles were a sample-barcoded 5' primer and a J-beta primer mix. TCRdb used MiXCR to reprocess the 5' RACE reads, holding one entry per CDR3 protein. The sample includes roughly 720,000 distinct CDR3 sequences, about 55% of them seen just once. This clonotype was detected a few times. The antigen is not known. The study drew donors from healthy Caucasian individuals in Russia aged roughly 6 to 100. The TCR comes from an elderly man in good health. Sequencing was carried out using blood.

The CDR3 spells CASSPMAGEGYTF. CDR3 coding DNA: TGTGCCAGCTCACCAATGGCAGGGGAGGGCTACACCTTC. The chain carries TRBV18 and TRBJ1-2; possible D gene TRBD1, 6 bases. V lost 2 bases and J lost 8, with 12 bases in between. CDR1 is KGHSH and CDR2 is LQKENI in the germline V gene. This CDR3 comprises 13 residues. The variable domain in full, with the rest retrieved from reference TRBV18 and TRBJ1-2, is NAGVMQNPRHLVRRRGQEARLRCSPMKGHSHVYWYRQLPEEGLKFMVYLQKENIIDESGMPKERFSAEFPKEGPSILRIQQVVRGDSAAYFCASSPMAGEGYTFGSGTRLTVV.